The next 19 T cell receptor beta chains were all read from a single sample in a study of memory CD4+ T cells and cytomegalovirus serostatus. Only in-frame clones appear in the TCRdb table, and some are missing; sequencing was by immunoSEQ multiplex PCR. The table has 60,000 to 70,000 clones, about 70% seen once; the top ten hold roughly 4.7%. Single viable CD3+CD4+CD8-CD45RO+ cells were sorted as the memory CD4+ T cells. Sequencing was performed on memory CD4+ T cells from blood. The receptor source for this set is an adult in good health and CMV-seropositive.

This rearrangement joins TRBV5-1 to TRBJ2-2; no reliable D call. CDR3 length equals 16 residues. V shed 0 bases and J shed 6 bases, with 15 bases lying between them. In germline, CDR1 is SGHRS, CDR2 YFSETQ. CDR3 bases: TGCGCCAGCAGCTTGGACGGGCCCTTCGTGTCCGGGGAGCTGTTTTTT. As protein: CASSLDGPFVSGELFF.

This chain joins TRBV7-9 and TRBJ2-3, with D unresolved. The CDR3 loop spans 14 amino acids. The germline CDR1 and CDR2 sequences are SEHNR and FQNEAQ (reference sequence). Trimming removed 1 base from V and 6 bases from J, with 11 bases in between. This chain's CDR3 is CASSLDYSADTQYF. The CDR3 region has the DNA TGTGCCAGCAGCTTAGACTACAGCGCCGATACGCAGTATTTT.

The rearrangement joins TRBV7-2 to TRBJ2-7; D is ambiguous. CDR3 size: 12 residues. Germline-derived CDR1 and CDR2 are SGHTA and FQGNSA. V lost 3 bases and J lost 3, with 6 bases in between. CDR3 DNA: TGTGCCAGCAGCTTCGACTTCTACGAGCAGTACTTC. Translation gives CASSFDFYEQYF.

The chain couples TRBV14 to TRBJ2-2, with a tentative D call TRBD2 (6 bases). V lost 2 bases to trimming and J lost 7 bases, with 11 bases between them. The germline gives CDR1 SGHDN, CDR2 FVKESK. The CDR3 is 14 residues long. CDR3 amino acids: CASSQLLANGELFF. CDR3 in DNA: TGTGCCAGCAGCCAACTACTAGCAAACGGGGAGCTGTTTTTT. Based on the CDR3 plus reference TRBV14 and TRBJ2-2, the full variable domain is EAGVTQFPSHSVIEKGQTVTLRCDPISGHDNLYWYRRVMGKEIKFLLHFVKESKQDESGMPNNRFLAERTGGTYSTLKVQPAELEDSGVYFCASSQLLANGELFFGEGSRLTVL.

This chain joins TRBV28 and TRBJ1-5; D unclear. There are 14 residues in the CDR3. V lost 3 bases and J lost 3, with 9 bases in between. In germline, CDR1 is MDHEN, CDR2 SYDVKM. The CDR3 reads CASSFSQVNQPQHF. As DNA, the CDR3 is TGTGCCAGCAGTTTCTCCCAGGTCAATCAGCCCCAGCATTTT.

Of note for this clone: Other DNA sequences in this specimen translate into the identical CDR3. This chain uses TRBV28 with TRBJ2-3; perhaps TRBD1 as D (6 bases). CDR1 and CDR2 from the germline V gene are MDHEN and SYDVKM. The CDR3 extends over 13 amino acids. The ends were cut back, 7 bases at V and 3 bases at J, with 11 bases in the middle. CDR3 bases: TGTGCCAGCACTCTGGGGGCTACAGATACGCAGTATTTT. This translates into CASTLGATDTQYF.

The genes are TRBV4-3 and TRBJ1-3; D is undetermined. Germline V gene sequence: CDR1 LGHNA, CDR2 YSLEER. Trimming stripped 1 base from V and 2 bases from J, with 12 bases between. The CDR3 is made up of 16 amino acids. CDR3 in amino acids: CASSQGVPDAGNTIYF. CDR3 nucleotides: TGCGCCAGCAGCCAAGGGGTACCAGACGCTGGAAACACCATATATTTT.

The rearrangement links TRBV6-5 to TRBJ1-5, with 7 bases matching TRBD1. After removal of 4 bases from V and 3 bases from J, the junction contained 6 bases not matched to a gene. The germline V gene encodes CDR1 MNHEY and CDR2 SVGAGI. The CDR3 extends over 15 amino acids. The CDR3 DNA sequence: TGTGCCAGCAGTTCCTTAACAGGGGTCAATCAGCCCCAGCATTTT. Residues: CASSSLTGVNQPQHF.

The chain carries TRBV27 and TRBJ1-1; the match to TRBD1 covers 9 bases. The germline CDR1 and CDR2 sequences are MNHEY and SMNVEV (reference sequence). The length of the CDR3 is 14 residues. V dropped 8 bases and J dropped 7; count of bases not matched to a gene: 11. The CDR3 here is CASLTDRGLFEAFF. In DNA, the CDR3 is TGTGCCAGCCTTACGGACAGGGGACTTTTTGAAGCTTTCTTT.

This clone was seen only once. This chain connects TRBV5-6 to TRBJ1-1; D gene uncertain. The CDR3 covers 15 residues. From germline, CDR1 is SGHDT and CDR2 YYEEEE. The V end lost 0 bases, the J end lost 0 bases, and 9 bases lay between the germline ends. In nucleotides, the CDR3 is TGTGCCAGCAGCTTGGCCGGAGCCATGAACACTGAAGCTTTCTTT. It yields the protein CASSLAGAMNTEAFF.

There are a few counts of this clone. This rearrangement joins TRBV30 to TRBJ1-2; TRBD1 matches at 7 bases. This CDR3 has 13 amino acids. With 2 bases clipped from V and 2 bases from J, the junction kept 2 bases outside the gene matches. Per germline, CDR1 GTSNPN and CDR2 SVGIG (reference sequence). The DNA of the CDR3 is TGTGCCTGGAGTACGGACAGGAACTATGGCTACACCTTC. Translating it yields CAWSTDRNYGYTF. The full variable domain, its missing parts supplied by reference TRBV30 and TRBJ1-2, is SQTIHQWPATLVQPVGSPLSLECTVEGTSNPNLYWYRQAAGRGLQLLFYSVGIGQISSEVPQNLSASRPQDRQFILSSKKLLLSDSGFYLCAWSTDRNYGYTFGSGTRLTVV.

CDR3 protein: CASSLGLGLAGGQFYEQYF. The CDR3 DNA follows: TGTGCCAGCAGCTTAGGCCTGGGACTAGCGGGAGGCCAGTTCTACGAGCAGTACTTC. The rearrangement links TRBV7-9 to TRBJ2-7, with TRBD2 identical over 15 bases. This CDR3 has 19 residues. Germline V gene data show CDR1 as SEHNR and CDR2 as FQNEAQ (reference sequence). The V and J ends lost 1 base and 3 bases, in that order; junction bases with no gene match: 10.

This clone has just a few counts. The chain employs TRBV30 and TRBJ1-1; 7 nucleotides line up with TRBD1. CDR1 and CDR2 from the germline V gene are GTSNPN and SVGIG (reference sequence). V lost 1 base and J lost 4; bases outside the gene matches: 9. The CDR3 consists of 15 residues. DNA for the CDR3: TGTGCCTGGAGTGCCGACAGGGATGGGGGCACTGAAGCTTTCTTT. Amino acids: CAWSADRDGGTEAFF.

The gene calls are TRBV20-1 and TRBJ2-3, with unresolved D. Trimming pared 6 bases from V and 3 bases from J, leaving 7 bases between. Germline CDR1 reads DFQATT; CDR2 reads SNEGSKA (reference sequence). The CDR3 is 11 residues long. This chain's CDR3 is CSASGTDTQYF. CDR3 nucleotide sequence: TGCAGTGCCTCCGGGACAGATACGCAGTATTTT.

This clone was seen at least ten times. CDR3 sequence reads: CASSLHVRGNTEAFF. CDR3 in DNA: TGTGCCAGCAGCTTACACGTCAGGGGGAACACTGAAGCTTTCTTT. The chain couples TRBV7-2 to TRBJ1-1, with D maybe TRBD1 (6 bases). The CDR3 is made up of 15 amino acids. V gave up 2 bases and J gave up 1 base, with 11 bases separating them. CDR1 SGHTA and CDR2 FQGNSA come from the germline V gene.

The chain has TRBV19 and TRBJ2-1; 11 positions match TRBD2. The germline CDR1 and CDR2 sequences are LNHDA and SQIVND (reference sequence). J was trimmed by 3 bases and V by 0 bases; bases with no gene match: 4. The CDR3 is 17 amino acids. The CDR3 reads CASSIDSSGGFYNEQFF. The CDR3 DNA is TGTGCCAGTAGTATAGATTCTAGCGGGGGGTTCTACAATGAGCAGTTCTTC.

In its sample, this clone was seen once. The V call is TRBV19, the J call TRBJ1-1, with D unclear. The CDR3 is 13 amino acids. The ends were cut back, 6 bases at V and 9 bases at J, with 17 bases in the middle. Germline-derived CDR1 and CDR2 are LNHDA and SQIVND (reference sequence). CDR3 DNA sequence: TGTGCCAGTAGCACACGGGATCTTGGTAAAGCTTTCTTT. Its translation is CASSTRDLGKAFF.

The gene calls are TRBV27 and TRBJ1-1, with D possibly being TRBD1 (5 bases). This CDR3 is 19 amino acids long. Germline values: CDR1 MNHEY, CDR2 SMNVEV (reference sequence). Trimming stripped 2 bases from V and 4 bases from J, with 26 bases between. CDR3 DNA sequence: TGTGCCAGCAGTTTAAAGAAATTGGGGCGTATTGGCAGGATCACTGAAGCTTTCTTT. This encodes CASSLKKLGRIGRITEAFF.

CDR3 sequence (DNA): TGCGCCAGCAGCGATCAGAGACAGGGGGCTAGGGGCTATGGCTACACCTTC. It encodes CASSDQRQGARGYGYTF. The chain recombines TRBV5-1 with TRBJ1-2, with 10 nucleotides matching TRBD1. V lost 4 bases and J lost 4; bases outside the gene matches: 13. The CDR3 runs 17 residues. Germline CDR1 reads SGHRS; CDR2 reads YFSETQ.